These 27 T cell receptor beta chains were all obtained from the same sample, sequenced in a study of spatial heterogeneity in lung cancer. Time point of the sample: sample taken at primary tumor resection. The study sequenced unsorted whole RNA from tumor, nontumor lung or frozen PBMC. One entry per CDR3 protein, called by TCRdb with MiXCR from the 5' RACE reads. The sample lists approximately 400 distinct CDR3 sequences; 35% to 45% were seen once. Sample: PBMCs, taken at surgery. These receptors all stem from a female donor with early-stage non-small cell lung cancer.

Judged by abundance, this clonotype is large (0.1 to 1%). Since it is a stray read in a library aimed at alpha chains, this beta chain has a size that is not meaningful. The chain joins TRBV7-2 to TRBJ2-7; the D gene is possibly TRBD2 (5 bases). Per germline, CDR1 SGHTA and CDR2 FQGNSA. V was shortened by 2 bases and J by 0 bases, with 8 bases between the two germline ends. This CDR3 region has 14 residues. CDR3 DNA sequence: TGTGCCAGCAGCTTATCGGGGTTCTCCTACGAGCAGTACTTC. Translation: CASSLSGFSYEQYF.

With respect to this clonotype: For a library built for alpha chains, this beta chain is a stray read; little rests on its size. This chain links TRBV20-1 with TRBJ2-5, with 8 bases identical to TRBD2. Germline V gene sequence: CDR1 DFQATT, CDR2 SNEGSKA (reference sequence). CDR3 length: 13 residues. The V and J ends lost 3 bases and 5 bases, in that order; junction bases with no gene match: 5. The CDR3 DNA is TGCAGTGCTAGCGGGGGGGACGGGGAGACCCAGTACTTC. Its translation is CSASGGDGETQYF.

Worth noting for this clonotype: The library was built for alpha chains, so this beta chain is an off-target read and its size means little. The V and J genes are TRBV5-4 and TRBJ2-1, with D perhaps given as TRBD1 or TRBD2 (7 bases each). Deletions cut 7 bases from V and 7 bases from J, with 18 bases between. The length of the CDR3 is 14 residues. Germline CDR1 and CDR2: SGHNT and YYREEE (reference sequence). CDR3 protein: CASRPGGGVNEQFF. The CDR3 nucleotides read TGTGCCAGCCGCCCAGGGGGGGGGGTTAATGAGCAGTTCTTC.

In the case of this clonotype: The library was designed around alpha chains, so this beta chain is a stray read whose abundance carries little weight. V and J are TRBV6-5 and TRBJ1-4, with D possibly TRBD1 on 5 matching bases. The CDR3 has 13 amino acids. Trimming cost V 8 bases and J 8 bases, with 15 bases left between them. CDR1 MNHEY and CDR2 SVGAGI come from the germline V gene. The DNA of the CDR3 is TGTGCCAGCTCCCGACAGAGGGGAGAAAAACTGTTTTTT. It is translated as CASSRQRGEKLFF.

With regard to this clonotype: The library was built for alpha chains, so this beta chain is an off-target read and its size means little. The chain has TRBV29-1 and TRBJ2-2, with D perhaps given as TRBD1 or TRBD2 (5 bases each). The V gene lost 3 bases and the J gene lost 5 bases, with 13 bases spanning the gap. Germline loops: CDR1 SQVTM, CDR2 ANQGSEA. CDR3 length: 14 amino acids. The CDR3 region is CSVDRAWGTGELFF. The CDR3 bases are TGCAGCGTTGACAGGGCGTGGGGGACCGGGGAGCTGTTTTTT.

A note on this clonotype: The library was designed around alpha chains, so this beta chain is a stray read whose abundance carries little weight. V is TRBV20-1 and J is TRBJ2-2; D unclear. Germline-derived CDR1 and CDR2 are DFQATT and SNEGSKA (reference sequence). The CDR3 contains 14 residues. Deletions cut 6 bases from V and 1 base from J, with 12 bases between. The CDR3 here is CSAAKGWNTGELFF. CDR3 bases: TGCAGTGCCGCGAAGGGCTGGAACACCGGGGAGCTGTTTTTT.

Notes on this clonotype: The size of this beta chain means little, since it is a stray read in a library made for alpha chains. This sequence joins TRBV5-4 and TRBJ2-2; a possible D gene is TRBD1 (5 bases). The length of the CDR3 is 14 residues. V lost 2 bases and J lost 5, with 10 bases in between. The germline V gene encodes CDR1 SGHNT and CDR2 YYREEE (reference sequence). Written as DNA, the CDR3 is TGTGCCAGCAGCTTACGCAGGGAAACCGGGGAGCTGTTTTTT. It is translated as CASSLRRETGELFF.

This clonotype was counted a few times. A library prepared for alpha chains yielded this beta chain as an off-target read; its size is of little meaning. The chain couples TRBV24-1 to TRBJ1-1; possible D gene TRBD1, 6 bases. Trimming took 3 bases from V and 5 from J, leaving 9 bases between them. The V gene's germline CDR1 is KGHDR and CDR2 SFDVKD. This CDR3 is built from 13 residues. The DNA of the CDR3 is TGTGCCACCAGTGATCGACAGGTAACTGAAGCTTTCTTT. Protein product: CATSDRQVTEAFF.

This clonotype appeared a few times. A library made for alpha chains picked up this beta chain off target, so its size means little. V usage is TRBV5-1 and J usage is TRBJ2-3; D is uncertain. The CDR3 consists of 14 residues. Per the germline V gene, CDR1 is SGHRS and CDR2 is YFSETQ. The germline V and J ends were trimmed by 2 bases and 0 bases, with 7 bases remaining between them. CDR3 amino acids: CASSLLLSTDTQYF. In DNA form, the CDR3 reads TGCGCCAGCAGCTTACTCCTTAGCACAGATACGCAGTATTTT.

As for this clonotype: The library was built for alpha chains, so this beta chain is an off-target read and its size means little. The gene calls are TRBV28 and TRBJ2-7; D call uncertain. CDR3 length: 14 amino acids. V shed 7 bases and J shed 3 bases, with 16 bases lying between them. Per germline, CDR1 MDHEN and CDR2 SYDVKM. CDR3 sequence (DNA): TGTGCCAGCAAGTCGCCGAATAGTCTCTACGAGCAGTACTTC. It yields the protein CASKSPNSLYEQYF.

This clonotype is large within its sample. Within a library made for alpha chains, this beta chain is off target, and its count is uninformative. The chain combines TRBV20-1 with TRBJ2-7; 7 bases agree with TRBD1. The CDR3 totals 13 residues. Per germline, CDR1 DFQATT and CDR2 SNEGSKA (reference sequence). The J segment lost 4 bases and the V segment lost 6 bases, leaving 9 bases of the junction unmatched. Here the CDR3 DNA reads TGCAGTGCGGGGAGAGGGGGCGAATACGAGCAGTACTTC. This gives the protein CSAGRGGEYEQYF.

This clonotype was counted a few times. The library was built for alpha chains, so this beta chain is an off-target read and its size means little. The CDR3 DNA follows: TGTGCCATCAGAGGACTAGCGGGTAGCTACGAGCAGTACTTC. Translated, it gives CAIRGLAGSYEQYF. The chain links TRBV10-3 to TRBJ2-7, with TRBD2 matching 11 bases. Germline trimming cut 6 bases from V and 3 bases from J; bases unmatched to any gene: 4. Germline CDR1 ENHRY, CDR2 SYGVKD. This CDR3 contains 14 residues.

With respect to this clonotype: This beta chain was picked up by a library intended for alpha chains and is off target, so its count carries little meaning. This chain joins TRBV27 and TRBJ2-7; no firm D call. The V end was cut by 6 bases, the J end by 3 bases, with 12 bases between. The CDR3 spans 13 residues. CDR1 and CDR2 from the germline V gene are MNHEY and SMNVEV (reference sequence). CDR3: CASRFDKSYEQYF. The CDR3 DNA is TGTGCCAGCAGATTTGACAAGAGCTACGAGCAGTACTTC.

About this clonotype itself: Found in a library prepared for alpha chains, this beta chain is an off-target read, and its abundance has little meaning. This chain connects TRBV2 to TRBJ2-7, with 7 bases fitting TRBD1. The CDR3 loop spans 14 amino acids. Trimming took 4 bases from V and 4 from J; bases not matched to a gene: 7. CDR1 and CDR2 from the germline V gene are SNHLY and FYNNEI. The CDR3 coding sequence is TGTGCCAGCAGTGTCCAATTACAGGGGTACGAGCAGTACTTC. This translates into CASSVQLQGYEQYF.

Remarks on this clonotype: Because this beta chain is a stray read in a library intended to capture alpha chains, its abundance should not be given much weight. This chain uses TRBV30 with TRBJ2-3; D possibly corresponds to TRBD2 (6 bases). The germline CDR1 and CDR2 sequences are GTSNPN and SVGIG (reference sequence). V gave up 6 bases and J gave up 5 bases, with 12 bases separating them. This CDR3 is 12 amino acids long. This CDR3 is CACYFGGDTQYF. The CDR3 DNA is TGTGCCTGTTACTTCGGGGGAGATACGCAGTATTTT.

Comment on this clonotype: The library was built for alpha chains, so this beta chain is an off-target read and its size means little. This rearrangement joins TRBV5-1 to TRBJ2-7; 9 nucleotides match TRBD1. From germline, CDR1 is SGHRS and CDR2 YFSETQ. This CDR3 is 14 amino acids long. V was clipped by 5 bases and J by 1 base; unmatched bases: 4. CDR3 DNA sequence: TGCGCCAGCAGAGGGACAGGGTCATCCTACGAGCAGTACTTC. Its protein is CASRGTGSSYEQYF.

Regarding this clonotype: The library was built for alpha chains, so this beta chain is an off-target read and its size means little. CDR3 nucleotide sequence: TGCGCCAGCAGCCAGGTCGGGAGCACAGATACGCAGTATTTT. This translates into CASSQVGSTDTQYF. The chain is built from TRBV5-1 and TRBJ2-3; D remains unclear. Looked up from germline, CDR1 is SGHRS and CDR2 is YFSETQ. There are 14 residues in the CDR3. Trimming took off 4 bases at V and 0 bases at J, with 9 bases between the two ends.

This clonotype showed up just a few times. This beta chain is a stray sequence in a library constructed for alpha chains; its clone size is not meaningful. The chain combines TRBV20-1 with TRBJ2-7; D gene ambiguous. Germline V gene data show CDR1 as DFQATT and CDR2 as SNEGSKA (reference sequence). This CDR3 spans 12 amino acids. With 1 base removed from V and 3 bases from J, the gap between germline ends came to 7 bases. CDR3 DNA sequence: TGCAGTGCTAGAGTGGCAGACTACGAGCAGTACTTC. Translated, it gives CSARVADYEQYF.

In regard to this clonotype: Being off target in a library aimed at alpha chains, this beta chain has a size of little meaning. The chain recombines TRBV20-1 with TRBJ2-7; D not certain. Germline assignment: CDR1 DFQATT and CDR2 SNEGSKA (reference sequence). Trimming took off 0 bases at V and 4 bases at J, with 10 bases between the two ends. The CDR3 loop spans 13 amino acids. The CDR3 protein is CSARDTAPYEQYF. The CDR3 DNA follows: TGCAGTGCTAGAGATACGGCCCCGTACGAGCAGTACTTC.

About this clonotype: Little can be read into the size of this beta chain, an off-target read in a library designed for alpha chains. V is TRBV6-5 and J is TRBJ2-1; D may be TRBD2 (7 bases). This CDR3 region has 15 residues. Germline values: CDR1 MNHEY, CDR2 SVGAGI. Trimming cost V 4 bases and J 7 bases, with 17 bases left between them. The CDR3 reads CASSLQERGGNEQFF. CDR3 nucleotide sequence: TGTGCCAGCAGTTTGCAGGAGAGGGGGGGAAATGAGCAGTTCTTC.

This clonotype was observed a few times. The library was built for alpha chains, so this beta chain is an off-target read and its size means little. The rearrangement joins TRBV6-5 to TRBJ2-7; TRBD1 matches at 8 bases. V shed 8 bases and J 1 base; nucleotides not matched to a gene: 7. CDR1 is MNHEY and CDR2 is SVGAGI in the germline V gene. This CDR3 is 14 amino acids long. The CDR3 DNA sequence: TGTGCCAGCCAGACAGGGGCTTTTTCCTACGAGCAGTACTTC. It translates to CASQTGAFSYEQYF.

This clonotype ranks as hyperexpanded (1% or more). This beta chain is a stray read from a library made for alpha chains; its abundance is not meaningful. This chain connects TRBV30 to TRBJ2-7; 7 bases fit TRBD1. V dropped 1 base and J dropped 3; count of bases not matched to a gene: 3. The CDR3 totals 13 residues. CDR1 is GTSNPN, CDR2 SVGIG, per germline (reference sequence). CDR3 coding DNA: TGTGCCTGGAGTGCCGGGACAGTCTACGAGCAGTACTTC. Protein sequence: CAWSAGTVYEQYF.

The table lists this clonotype with a few counts. The library was built for alpha chains, so this beta chain is an off-target read and its size means little. V gene TRBV20-1 combines with J gene TRBJ2-3; 10 bases line up with TRBD1. CDR3 size: 14 residues. The V gene end was trimmed by 6 bases and the J gene end by 4 bases; junction bases not matched to a gene: 7. Germline CDR1 is DFQATT and CDR2 is SNEGSKA (reference sequence). CDR3 sequence reads: CSAGTGDIADTQYF. In DNA form, the CDR3 reads TGCAGTGCCGGGACAGGGGATATCGCAGATACGCAGTATTTT.

In the case of this clonotype: This beta chain represents an off-target read in a library built for alpha chains; its size is of limited meaning. This rearrangement joins TRBV7-8 to TRBJ1-2; D unclear. The V gene lost 2 bases and the J gene lost 0 bases, with 4 bases spanning the gap. In germline, CDR1 is SGHVS, CDR2 FQNEAQ. The CDR3 has 13 residues. The DNA of the CDR3 is TGTGCCAGCAGCTTACGTCCTAACTATGGCTACACCTTC. Residues: CASSLRPNYGYTF.

Only a few counts were recorded for this clonotype. Since it is a stray read in a library aimed at alpha chains, this beta chain has a size that is not meaningful. This rearrangement joins TRBV10-2 to TRBJ1-1; possibly TRBD1 for D (6 bases). Germline CDR1 reads WSHSY; CDR2 reads SAAADI. Trimming stripped 5 bases from V and 7 bases from J, with 11 bases between. There are 12 residues in the CDR3. CDR3 in amino acids: CASSQDSLEAFF. The DNA of the CDR3 is TGCGCCAGCAGTCAGGACAGCCTTGAAGCTTTCTTT.

This clonotype was detected only once. Since the library was made to target alpha chains, this beta chain is a stray read and its abundance is not meaningful. This chain connects TRBV5-1 to TRBJ2-5; D unclear. This CDR3 spans 11 amino acids. Germline V gives CDR1 SGHRS, CDR2 YFSETQ. Trimming removed 4 bases at V and 1 base at J, with 2 bases between. In nucleotides, the CDR3 is TGCGCCAGCAGCGGCCAAGAGACCCAGTACTTC. As protein: CASSGQETQYF. Full variable domain (outside the CDR3, taken from reference TRBV5-1 and TRBJ2-5): KAGVTQTPRYLIKTRGQQVTLSCSPISGHRSVSWYQQTPGQGLQFLFEYFSETQRNKGNFPGRFSGRQFSNSRSEMNVSTLELGDSALYLCASSGQETQYFGPGTRLLVL.

Details on this clonotype: Being off target in a library aimed at alpha chains, this beta chain has a size of little meaning. V gene TRBV20-1 combines with J gene TRBJ1-5; 7 bases map to TRBD1. The CDR3 extends over 13 amino acids. The germline CDR1 and CDR2 sequences are DFQATT and SNEGSKA (reference sequence). V trimming: 5 bases; J trimming: 7 bases; junction bases outside the gene matches: 8. CDR3 sequence reads: CSASGTDWQPQHF. The CDR3 bases are TGCAGTGCTTCCGGGACAGATTGGCAGCCCCAGCATTTT.